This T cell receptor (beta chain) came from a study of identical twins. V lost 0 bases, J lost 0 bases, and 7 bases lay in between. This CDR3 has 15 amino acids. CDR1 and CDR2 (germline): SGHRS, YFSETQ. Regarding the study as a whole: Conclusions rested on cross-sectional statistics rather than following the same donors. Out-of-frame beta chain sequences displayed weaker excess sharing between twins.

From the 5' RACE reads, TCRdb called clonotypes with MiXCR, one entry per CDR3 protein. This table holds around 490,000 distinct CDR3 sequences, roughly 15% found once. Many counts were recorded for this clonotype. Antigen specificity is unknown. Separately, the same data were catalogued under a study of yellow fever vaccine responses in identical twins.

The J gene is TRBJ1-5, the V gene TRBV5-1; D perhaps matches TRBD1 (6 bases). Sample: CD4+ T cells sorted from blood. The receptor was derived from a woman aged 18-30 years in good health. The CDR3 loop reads CASSLAGASNQPQHF. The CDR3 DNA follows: TGCGCCAGCAGCTTGGCAGGGGCTAGCAATCAGCCCCAGCATTTT.